This T cell receptor (beta chain) is from a study of cytomegalovirus exposure and HLA in healthy donors. Overall study findings and caveats: The CMV antigen specificity of a few CMV-associated chains was confirmed through in vitro analysis. Cytomegalovirus status was reportedly diagnosed by the classifier with high sensitivity and specificity. Most TCR sequences showed up rarely, but some public TCRs showed up in many donors.

As for this clone: The antigen remains unidentified.

These donors were members of the roughly 120-subject validation cohort, a group separate from the approximately 680-subject first cohort. The V gene's germline CDR1 is DFQATT and CDR2 SNEGSKA (reference sequence). The CDR3 has 11 amino acids. Between the trimmed V and J ends, which lost 7 bases and 8 bases, there was a span of 12 bases. Data came from immunoSEQ multiplex PCR; TCRdb stores just in-frame clones and leaves some out. Of a few hundred thousand clones detected, just over 85% appear once; the ten largest clones hold 0.7% to 0.85%. Sequencing was carried out using PBMCs. The TCR was taken from a woman between 18 and 30 years old in good health and CMV-seronegative. This sequence joins TRBV20-1 and TRBJ1-5, with unresolved D. Here the CDR3 reads CSGTTREPQHF. The CDR3 DNA reads as TGCAGTGGCACGACGCGGGAGCCCCAGCATTTT.